This T cell receptor (beta chain) was retrieved from a study of T cells in Graves' hyperthyroidism and ophthalmopathy. Together with thyroid ultrasound, orbital computed tomography, serum thyroxine and TRAb, clinical symptoms were used for diagnoses. Researchers took RNA transcripts and amplified the TCR beta CDR3 regions from them. RT-PCR in the first round (using the HTBI primer set) targeted the TCR CDR3. Each CDR3 protein is one row after TCRdb ran MiXCR on the multiplex PCR reads. The top ten hold about 3.5% of the sample, which has about 600,000 distinct CDR3 sequences, around 15% seen once. Germline lookup yields CDR1 LGHDT and CDR2 YNNKEL (reference sequence). The ends were cut back, 1 base at V and 12 bases at J, with 10 bases in the middle. This CDR3 has 12 residues. Study-wide results and limits: Separation of ophthalmopathy from stable hyperthyroidism was achieved by a 13 V-J model. Ophthalmopathy was identified by the model a median 6.5 months ahead of onset.

This clonotype was observed at least ten times. Antigen: not known. This TCR came from a woman in her thirties or forties with Graves' ophthalmopathy. The sample was blood. The rearrangement links TRBV3-1 to TRBJ2-1; weak D call: TRBD2 (5 bases). This CDR3 is CASSQGGRGQFF. As DNA, the CDR3 is TGTGCCAGCAGCCAAGGAGGGCGAGGGCAGTTCTTC.